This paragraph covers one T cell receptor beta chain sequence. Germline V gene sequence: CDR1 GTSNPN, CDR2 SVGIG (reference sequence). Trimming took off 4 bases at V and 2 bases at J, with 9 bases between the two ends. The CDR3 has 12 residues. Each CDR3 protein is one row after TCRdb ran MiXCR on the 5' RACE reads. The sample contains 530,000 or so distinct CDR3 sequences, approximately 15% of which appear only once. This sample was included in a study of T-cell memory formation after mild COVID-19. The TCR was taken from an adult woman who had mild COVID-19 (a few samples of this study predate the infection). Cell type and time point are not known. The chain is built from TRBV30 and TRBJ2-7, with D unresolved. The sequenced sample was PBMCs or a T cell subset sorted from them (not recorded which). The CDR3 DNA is TGTGCCTGGACAGAGAACACCTACGAGCAGTACTTC. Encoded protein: CAWTENTYEQYF.